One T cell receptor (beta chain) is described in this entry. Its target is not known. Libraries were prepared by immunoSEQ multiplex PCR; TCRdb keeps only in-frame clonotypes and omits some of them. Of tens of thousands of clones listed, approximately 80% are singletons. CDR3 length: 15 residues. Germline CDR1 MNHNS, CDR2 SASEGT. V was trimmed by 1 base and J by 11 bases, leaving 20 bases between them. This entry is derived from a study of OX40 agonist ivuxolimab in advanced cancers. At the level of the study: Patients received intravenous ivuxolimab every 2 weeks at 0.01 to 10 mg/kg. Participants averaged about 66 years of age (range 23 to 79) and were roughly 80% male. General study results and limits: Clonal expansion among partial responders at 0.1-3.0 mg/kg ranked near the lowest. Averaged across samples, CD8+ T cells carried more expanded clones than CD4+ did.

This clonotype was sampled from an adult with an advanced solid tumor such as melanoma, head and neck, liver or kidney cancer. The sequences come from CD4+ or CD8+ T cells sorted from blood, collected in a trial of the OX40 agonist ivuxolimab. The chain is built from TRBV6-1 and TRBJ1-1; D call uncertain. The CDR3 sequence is CASSEDVGSSGWAFF. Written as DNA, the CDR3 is TGTGCCAGCAGTGAAGATGTTGGGTCTTCCGGGTGGGCTTTCTTT.